This is a list of T cell receptor beta chains from one sample in a study of blood T cell repertoires in COVID-19. The assay was immunoSEQ multiplex PCR, and TCRdb's table has in-frame clones only and misses some. The sample lists around 63,000 clones, roughly 85% occurring once. Sequencing used peripheral blood. The receptor source for this set is a woman of 80 years or more with acute or convalescent COVID-19. Both conserved end residues are part of each CDR3. The order of the fields is clone size, J gene, D gene, V gene, CDR3 protein, CDR3 DNA. A D gene is named only where the DNA matches it firmly. Some rows mark clone size as missing; the rest say once, few, many or name a class of expanded clone.

clone_size: -
j_call: TRBJ2-2
d_call: -
v_call: TRBV18
cdr3_aa: CASSPRRGQGGDGELFF
cdr3_nt: TGTGCCAGCTCACCACGTCGAGGCCAGGGGGGAGACGGGGAGCTGTTTTTT

clone_size: -
j_call: TRBJ2-5
d_call: -
v_call: TRBV5-1
cdr3_aa: CASTLVGNQEETQYF
cdr3_nt: TGCGCCAGCACCCTCGTGGGCAACCAAGAAGAGACCCAGTACTTC

clone_size: -
j_call: TRBJ1-3
d_call: TRBD1
v_call: TRBV9
cdr3_aa: CASSVTGSRNTIYF
cdr3_nt: TGTGCCAGCAGCGTGACAGGGTCAAGAAACACCATATATTTT

clone_size: -
j_call: TRBJ2-7
d_call: TRBD2
v_call: TRBV11-2
cdr3_aa: CASSLEGGSYEQYF
cdr3_nt: TGTGCCAGCAGCTTAGAAGGCGGGAGTTACGAGCAGTACTTC

clone_size: -
j_call: TRBJ1-2
d_call: TRBD1
v_call: TRBV4-2
cdr3_aa: CASSQDRTGVWYGYTF
cdr3_nt: TGTGCCAGCAGCCAAGATAGGACAGGGGTTTGGTATGGCTACACCTTC

clone_size: -
j_call: TRBJ1-1
d_call: -
v_call: TRBV29-1
cdr3_aa: CSGYRNTEAFF
cdr3_nt: TGCAGCGGTTACAGGAACACTGAAGCTTTCTTT

clone_size: -
j_call: TRBJ2-5
d_call: -
v_call: TRBV27
cdr3_aa: CASQGFQETQYF
cdr3_nt: TGTGCCAGTCAGGGGTTCCAAGAGACCCAGTACTTC

clone_size: -
j_call: TRBJ1-1
d_call: TRBD1
v_call: TRBV19
cdr3_aa: CASSPPGGAGNTEAFF
cdr3_nt: TGTGCCAGTAGTCCCCCAGGGGGCGCGGGGAACACTGAAGCTTTCTTT

clone_size: -
j_call: TRBJ1-1
d_call: -
v_call: TRBV7-8
cdr3_aa: CASSLLGMNTEAFF
cdr3_nt: TGTGCCAGCAGCCTCCTGGGCATGAACACTGAAGCTTTCTTT

clone_size: -
j_call: TRBJ2-1
d_call: -
v_call: TRBV6-1
cdr3_aa: CASSEAWTIEQFF
cdr3_nt: TGTGCCAGCAGTGAAGCTTGGACAATTGAGCAGTTCTTC

clone_size: -
j_call: TRBJ1-4
d_call: -
v_call: TRBV6-5
cdr3_aa: CASRTVGEKLFF
cdr3_nt: TGTGCCAGCAGGACAGTGGGGGAAAAACTGTTTTTT

clone_size: once
j_call: TRBJ1-4
d_call: TRBD1
v_call: TRBV5-4
cdr3_aa: CASSWRTGSLSTNEKLFF
cdr3_nt: TGTGCCAGCAGCTGGAGGACAGGGAGTCTGTCAACTAATGAAAAACTGTTTTTT

clone_size: -
j_call: TRBJ1-6
d_call: -
v_call: TRBV7-2
cdr3_aa: CASSLEGGAGNSPLHF
cdr3_nt: TGTGCCAGCAGCTTAGAAGGGGGGGCCGGGAATTCACCCCTCCACTTT

clone_size: -
j_call: TRBJ1-2
d_call: -
v_call: TRBV6-4
cdr3_aa: CASSVPQGTIF
cdr3_nt: TGTGCCAGCAGTGTTCCACAGGGAACCATCTTC

clone_size: -
j_call: TRBJ2-3
d_call: -
v_call: TRBV30
cdr3_aa: CAWSRLDSRGTDTQYF
cdr3_nt: TGTGCCTGGAGTCGCTTAGACTCGAGAGGCACAGATACGCAGTATTTT

clone_size: -
j_call: TRBJ2-5
d_call: -
v_call: TRBV5-4
cdr3_aa: CASSPGGQETQYF
cdr3_nt: TGTGCCAGCAGCCCCGGGGGACAAGAGACCCAGTACTTC

clone_size: few
j_call: TRBJ2-7
d_call: TRBD1
v_call: TRBV7-9
cdr3_aa: CASSSLGQGVYEQYF
cdr3_nt: TGTGCCAGCAGCTCGTTAGGACAGGGGGTGTACGAGCAGTACTTC

clone_size: -
j_call: TRBJ1-2
d_call: -
v_call: TRBV5-1
cdr3_aa: CASSLGMENYGYTF
cdr3_nt: TGCGCCAGCAGCTTGGGTATGGAGAACTATGGCTACACCTTC

clone_size: -
j_call: TRBJ1-1
d_call: -
v_call: TRBV6-5
cdr3_aa: CASSSPGGGPNTEAFF
cdr3_nt: TGTGCCAGCAGTTCCCCGGGAGGGGGACCGAACACTGAAGCTTTCTTT

clone_size: -
j_call: TRBJ2-1
d_call: TRBD2
v_call: TRBV19
cdr3_aa: CASSSSGTSFDEQFF
cdr3_nt: TGTGCCAGTAGTAGTTCCGGGACTAGCTTCGATGAGCAGTTCTTC

clone_size: -
j_call: TRBJ1-4
d_call: -
v_call: TRBV5-1
cdr3_aa: CASSLSRGPTNEKLFF
cdr3_nt: TGCGCCAGCAGCTTGTCGCGGGGCCCAACTAATGAAAAACTGTTTTTT

clone_size: -
j_call: TRBJ1-5
d_call: -
v_call: TRBV12-3/TRBV12-4
cdr3_aa: CASSFNLDQPQHF
cdr3_nt: TGTGCCAGCAGTTTTAATCTCGATCAGCCCCAGCATTTT

clone_size: -
j_call: TRBJ1-4
d_call: TRBD1
v_call: TRBV5-3
cdr3_aa: CARGTGGRGEKLFF
cdr3_nt: TGTGCCAGGGGGACAGGGGGCCGGGGTGAAAAACTGTTTTTT

clone_size: -
j_call: TRBJ2-2
d_call: -
v_call: TRBV27
cdr3_aa: CASRGLQGGTGELFF
cdr3_nt: TGTGCCAGCAGGGGGTTACAGGGCGGGACCGGGGAGCTGTTTTTT

clone_size: -
j_call: TRBJ2-2
d_call: TRBD1
v_call: TRBV6-5
cdr3_aa: CASRDRVDGELFF
cdr3_nt: TGTGCCAGCAGGGACAGGGTAGACGGGGAGCTGTTTTTT

clone_size: -
j_call: TRBJ1-3
d_call: TRBD1
v_call: TRBV18
cdr3_aa: CASSPRETGSGNTIYF
cdr3_nt: TGTGCCAGCTCACCACGAGAGACAGGGAGTGGAAACACCATATATTTT

clone_size: -
j_call: TRBJ2-5
d_call: -
v_call: TRBV28
cdr3_aa: CASSSDSGALGTQYF
cdr3_nt: TGTGCCAGCAGTTCTGACTCAGGGGCCCTAGGGACCCAGTACTTC

clone_size: once
j_call: TRBJ2-4
d_call: -
v_call: TRBV14
cdr3_aa: CASSQGGNNIQYF
cdr3_nt: TGTGCCAGCAGCCAAGGGGGCAACAACATTCAGTACTTC

clone_size: -
j_call: TRBJ2-2
d_call: -
v_call: TRBV5-4
cdr3_aa: CASTAVAGLSTGELFF
cdr3_nt: TGTGCCAGCACCGCTGTGGCAGGGCTCTCCACCGGGGAGCTGTTTTTT

clone_size: -
j_call: TRBJ2-7
d_call: TRBD1
v_call: TRBV2
cdr3_aa: CASRHGSTGPDEQYF
cdr3_nt: TGTGCCAGCAGACACGGCTCGACAGGGCCGGACGAGCAGTACTTC

clone_size: -
j_call: TRBJ1-1
d_call: TRBD1
v_call: TRBV5-1
cdr3_aa: CASSVGQGQLEAFF
cdr3_nt: TGCGCCAGCAGCGTTGGACAGGGACAGCTTGAAGCTTTCTTT

clone_size: once
j_call: TRBJ2-1
d_call: -
v_call: TRBV6-4
cdr3_aa: CASSPQPGNYEQFF
cdr3_nt: TGTGCCAGCAGTCCACAGCCTGGAAACTATGAGCAGTTCTTC

clone_size: few
j_call: TRBJ2-3
d_call: -
v_call: TRBV7-9
cdr3_aa: CASSTYMTRGKDTQYF
cdr3_nt: TGTGCCAGCAGCACATACATGACCCGAGGAAAAGATACGCAGTATTTT

clone_size: -
j_call: TRBJ1-1
d_call: -
v_call: TRBV6-4
cdr3_aa: CASSREGTEAFF
cdr3_nt: TGTGCCAGCAGTCGAGAGGGCACTGAAGCTTTCTTT

clone_size: -
j_call: TRBJ2-1
d_call: TRBD2
v_call: TRBV4-1
cdr3_aa: CASSRQLGASGRSYEQFF
cdr3_nt: TGCGCCAGCAGCCGCCAACTGGGGGCTAGCGGGAGGAGTTATGAGCAGTTCTTC

clone_size: -
j_call: TRBJ2-1
d_call: TRBD1
v_call: TRBV6-5
cdr3_aa: CASSPGQSYNEQFF
cdr3_nt: TGTGCCAGCAGTCCGGGACAGTCCTACAATGAGCAGTTCTTC

clone_size: -
j_call: TRBJ1-2
d_call: -
v_call: TRBV5-1
cdr3_aa: CASSLVRSAANYGYTF
cdr3_nt: TGCGCCAGCAGCTTGGTACGGTCCGCCGCTAACTATGGCTACACCTTC

clone_size: -
j_call: TRBJ2-7
d_call: TRBD1
v_call: TRBV11-2
cdr3_aa: CASSLRGQESYEQYF
cdr3_nt: TGTGCCAGCAGCTTAAGAGGACAGGAGTCGTACGAGCAGTACTTC

clone_size: -
j_call: TRBJ1-2
d_call: -
v_call: TRBV18
cdr3_aa: CASSPSGLGTLGDYGYTF
cdr3_nt: TGTGCCAGCTCACCGTCGGGACTAGGGACCCTTGGGGACTATGGCTACACCTTC

clone_size: -
j_call: TRBJ1-3
d_call: -
v_call: TRBV2
cdr3_aa: CASSGREVLLSGNTIYF
cdr3_nt: TGTGCCAGCAGTGGGAGGGAGGTCCTTCTCTCTGGAAACACCATATATTTT

clone_size: -
j_call: TRBJ2-3
d_call: TRBD2
v_call: TRBV4-2
cdr3_aa: CASSQGRLAGGRGDTQYF
cdr3_nt: TGTGCCAGCAGCCAGGGGAGACTAGCGGGAGGGCGGGGAGATACGCAGTATTTT

clone_size: -
j_call: TRBJ2-2
d_call: -
v_call: TRBV7-3
cdr3_aa: CASSNRISNTGELFF
cdr3_nt: TGTGCCAGCAGCAACAGGATATCGAACACCGGGGAGCTGTTTTTT

clone_size: -
j_call: TRBJ1-2
d_call: -
v_call: TRBV29-1
cdr3_aa: CSEQRLYGYTF
cdr3_nt: TGCAGCGAGCAGCGGCTCTATGGCTACACCTTC

clone_size: -
j_call: TRBJ1-1
d_call: -
v_call: TRBV7-3
cdr3_aa: CASSSQGNTEAFF
cdr3_nt: TGTGCCAGCAGTTCCCAGGGGAACACTGAAGCTTTCTTT

clone_size: -
j_call: TRBJ2-5
d_call: TRBD2
v_call: TRBV3-1/TRBV3-2
cdr3_aa: CASSQELAGRETQYF
cdr3_nt: TGTGCCAGCAGCCAAGAACTAGCGGGAAGAGAGACCCAGTACTTC

clone_size: -
j_call: TRBJ2-3
d_call: -
v_call: TRBV28
cdr3_aa: CASSLPSTDTQYF
cdr3_nt: TGTGCCAGCAGTTTACCTAGCACAGATACGCAGTATTTT

clone_size: once
j_call: TRBJ2-7
d_call: -
v_call: TRBV11-2
cdr3_aa: CASRKATGTHEQYF
cdr3_nt: TGTGCCAGCAGGAAGGCCACAGGAACCCACGAGCAGTACTTC

clone_size: -
j_call: TRBJ2-7
d_call: -
v_call: TRBV11-1
cdr3_aa: CASSLGPQGSYEQYF
cdr3_nt: TGTGCCAGCAGCTTGGGACCACAGGGTTCCTACGAGCAGTACTTC

clone_size: -
j_call: TRBJ2-7
d_call: -
v_call: TRBV28
cdr3_aa: CASSLRWEQYF
cdr3_nt: TGTGCCAGCAGTTTGCGGTGGGAGCAGTACTTC

clone_size: -
j_call: TRBJ1-5
d_call: -
v_call: TRBV12-3/TRBV12-4
cdr3_aa: CASSLWQQPQHF
cdr3_nt: TGTGCCAGCAGTTTATGGCAACAGCCCCAGCATTTT

clone_size: -
j_call: TRBJ1-1
d_call: -
v_call: TRBV5-1
cdr3_aa: CASSLDQGMNTEAFF
cdr3_nt: TGCGCCAGCAGCTTGGACCAGGGGATGAACACTGAAGCTTTCTTT

clone_size: -
j_call: TRBJ1-5
d_call: -
v_call: TRBV3-1/TRBV3-2
cdr3_aa: CASSQGAGNQPQHF
cdr3_nt: TGTGCCAGCAGCCAAGGAGCGGGGAATCAGCCCCAGCATTTT

clone_size: -
j_call: TRBJ2-2
d_call: -
v_call: TRBV5-1
cdr3_aa: CASRDRLSNTGELFF
cdr3_nt: TGCGCCAGCAGGGACAGATTGAGTAACACCGGGGAGCTGTTTTTT

clone_size: -
j_call: TRBJ1-2
d_call: TRBD1
v_call: TRBV28
cdr3_aa: CASSFGTGSYGYTF
cdr3_nt: TGTGCCAGCAGTTTCGGGACAGGGTCCTATGGCTACACCTTC

clone_size: -
j_call: TRBJ1-2
d_call: -
v_call: TRBV2
cdr3_aa: CASSDDGGDNYGYTF
cdr3_nt: TGTGCCAGCAGTGACGATGGGGGGGATAACTATGGCTACACCTTC

clone_size: -
j_call: TRBJ1-1
d_call: TRBD1
v_call: TRBV7-2
cdr3_aa: CASSAHRGKGTEAFF
cdr3_nt: TGTGCCAGCAGCGCTCACAGGGGAAAGGGCACTGAAGCTTTCTTT

clone_size: -
j_call: TRBJ1-2
d_call: -
v_call: TRBV4-1
cdr3_aa: CASSQEGVGYTF
cdr3_nt: TGCGCCAGCAGCCAAGAAGGGGTTGGCTACACCTTC

clone_size: few
j_call: TRBJ1-1
d_call: -
v_call: TRBV7-3
cdr3_aa: CASSRTENTEAFF
cdr3_nt: TGTGCCAGCAGCAGAACAGAGAACACTGAAGCTTTCTTT

clone_size: -
j_call: TRBJ2-1
d_call: TRBD2
v_call: TRBV11-2
cdr3_aa: CASSLEWEGHNEQFF
cdr3_nt: TGTGCCAGCAGCTTAGAGTGGGAGGGTCACAATGAGCAGTTCTTC